This T cell receptor beta chain was documented in a study of beta chain features in type 1 diabetes. Study-level information: Cell yields, age and gender were similar between patients and healthy donors. Overall study findings and caveats: Researchers reported that naive, central memory and Treg TCRB repertoires appeared more similar in patients than in healthy donors.

Via the markers CD45RO/CCR7/CD25/CD127/CD95/CD27, stem cell-like memory, regulatory, central memory and naive CD4+ cells were sorted. Each sorted population was over 98% pure. cDNA synthesis used the whole RNA isolate, giving expressed TCRB sequences. Profiling relied on immunoSEQ multiplex PCR, and the TCRdb table lists in-frame clones only, not all of them. This table holds roughly 380,000 clones, about 19% found once. Comment on this clone: Its antigen is unknown.

Germline V gene lookup returns CDR1 SGHRS and CDR2 YFSETQ. The CDR3 runs 12 residues. The sequencing sample was made of naive CD4+ T cells from blood. This TCR was recovered from a woman under 30 in good health. This chain joins TRBV5-1 and TRBJ2-7; D is perhaps TRBD1 (5 bases). In DNA form, the CDR3 reads TGCGCAATACCAGGGTCCTCCTACGAGCAGTACTTC. Translating it yields CAIPGSSYEQYF.